The present T cell receptor beta chain was sequenced within a study of cytomegalovirus exposure and HLA in healthy donors. The study, taken as a whole, reports: It was likely that a cluster of highly shared sequence variants was a sequencing artifact.

Both 60 Vbeta primers and 13 Jbeta primers went into the PCR. Clones were sequenced by immunoSEQ multiplex PCR, and TCRdb holds only the in-frame ones, with some missing. The sample holds around 150,000 clones, about 83% seen once. Of note for this clone: Its antigen is not identified.

CDR3 size: 14 residues. CDR1 and CDR2 (germline): SGHRS, YFSETQ. Losses at the gene ends were 3 bases for V and 6 bases for J; bases not matched to a gene: 7. V gene TRBV5-1 combines with J gene TRBJ1-1; TRBD1 aligns across 8 bases. Input material: PBMCs. This TCR came from a woman under 40 in good health and CMV-seronegative. Here the CDR3 reads CASSWGQVEAEAFF. In DNA, the CDR3 is TGCGCCAGCAGCTGGGGACAGGTCGAAGCTGAAGCTTTCTTT.